The clone carrying this T cell receptor beta chain was counted only a few times. Its specificity is not known. Those who donated were healthy bone marrow donors. Germline V gene lookup returns CDR1 SGHNT and CDR2 YYREEE (reference sequence). This CDR3 is built from 14 residues. The V segment lost 5 bases and the J segment 1 base; nucleotides outside the gene matches: 5. The data were obtained in a study of cytomegalovirus exposure and HLA in healthy donors. Whole-study results and caveats: Roughly even sequencing depth across donors was the assumption behind the presence/absence analyses. TCR beta sequences numbering roughly 18,000 were associated with HLA alleles at 0.05 false discovery rate in a later analysis.

PCR employed 60 Vbeta and 13 Jbeta primers. Measured with immunoSEQ multiplex PCR; TCRdb has only the in-frame clones, and not every one. This sample has approximately 79,000 clones; over 70% occur once, and the top ten carry around 5.8%. The clonotype was recovered from a male donor in good health and CMV-seropositive. Sequencing was done on a sample of PBMCs. V is TRBV5-4 and J is TRBJ2-5; 7 nucleotides line up with TRBD1. CDR3 coding DNA: TGTGCCAGCAGTACAGGGGTCCTCCAAGAGACCCAGTACTTC. The encoded protein is CASSTGVLQETQYF.